The source of this TCR beta chain is a study of CD8 T cells in Susac syndrome. Turning to the study itself: Within the group of sequenced Susac syndrome patients, five or six had active disease and 8 or 9 were in remission. Patients with Susac syndrome were therapy-naive, taking corticosteroids, with some also receiving intravenous immunoglobulin, or taking intravenous immunoglobulin alone at the time their blood was drawn. General study points: The CD4+ T cell repertoire of patients with Susac syndrome showed no detectable clonal expansion.

Remarks on this clonotype: What it binds is not known.

The RNA, about 0.5 to 1 ug, was put through reverse transcription using random hexamers. TCRdb redid the calling of the immunoSEQ multiplex PCR reads with MiXCR, one entry per CDR3 protein. The data show some 200,000 distinct CDR3 sequences, nearly 97% seen once. The CDR3 length is 17 residues. After removal of 2 bases from V and 8 bases from J, the junction contained 14 bases not matched to a gene. Per the germline V gene, CDR1 is MNHEY and CDR2 is SVGAGI. This receptor was obtained from a human donor with Susac syndrome. The V and J genes are TRBV6-5 and TRBJ2-1, with 8 positions matching TRBD1. Sequencing input: CD4+ T cells from PBMCs. CDR3 coding DNA: TGTGCCAGCAGTTACACCGCCGAGGCAGGGGGCCGGCATGAGCAGTTCTTC. Its translation: CASSYTAEAGGRHEQFF.